This T cell receptor (beta chain) was identified during a study of T cells in localized non-small cell lung cancer. Study outcomes and limitations: A denser population of T cells in blood accompanied longer overall survival. Adjacent lung exhibited a median of around 60 among the 100 most abundant tumor clones. Because only a single region of the tumor was sequenced, heterogeneity remains possible. Uninvolved adjacent lung had higher T cell clonality than tumor and all other tissues.

Trimming removed 0 bases at V and 8 bases at J, with 2 bases between. The CDR3 covers 11 residues. Germline CDR1 is SGHRS and CDR2 is YFSETQ. Turning to this clone: Its antigen is currently unknown.

Sequencing used immunoSEQ multiplex PCR; TCRdb keeps in-frame clones, though not all of them. The sample records over 30,000 clones, 88% being singletons. Sequencing used peripheral blood, obtained before any cancer treatment. The chain recombines TRBV5-1 with TRBJ2-2; no reliable D call. This clonotype was sampled from a woman aged 40-69 years with stage I lung adenocarcinoma. CDR3 sequence reads: CASSLEGELFF. Written as DNA, the CDR3 is TGCGCCAGCAGCTTGGAAGGGGAGCTGTTTTTT.